This TCR beta chain was obtained from a study of T cells after yellow fever vaccination. MiXCR, run by TCRdb on the 5' RACE reads, gives a single entry per CDR3 protein. Counted here are 300,000 to 400,000 distinct CDR3 sequences, roughly an eighth occurring once; the ten biggest clones make up about 3%. Concerning this clonotype itself: Its antigen is not identified.

General study points: Re-detected after boosting: most primary clones, about 96% of CD4 and roughly 88% of CD8. Any FACS-sorted repertoire could hold abundant clonotypes that contaminate it from the bulk population.

The V gene's germline CDR1 is LNHDA and CDR2 SQIVND (reference sequence). The CDR3 consists of 15 residues. Deletions cut 5 bases from V and 0 bases from J, with 13 bases between. The sample here was CD4+ T cells sorted from PBMCs, taken 15 days after the yellow fever booster vaccination. This TCR came from a man between 18 and 35 years old who received the YFV17D yellow fever vaccine. The V call is TRBV19, the J call TRBJ1-2; D remains unclear. CDR3 sequence: CASSHVGRTNYGYTF. Written as DNA, the CDR3 is TGTGCCAGTAGTCACGTTGGCAGGACTAACTATGGCTACACCTTC. The whole variable domain, filled in from reference TRBV19 and TRBJ1-2, reads DGGITQSPKYLFRKEGQNVTLSCEQNLNHDAMYWYRQDPGQGLRLIYYSQIVNDFQKGDIAEGYSVSREKKESFPLTVTSAQKNPTAFYLCASSHVGRTNYGYTFGSGTRLTVV.